Each of the 4 T cell receptor beta chains below was sequenced from the same sample in a study of early T cells in non-severe SARS-CoV-2 infection. A single record per CDR3 protein comes from TCRdb applying MiXCR to the 5' RACE reads. The data show 45,000 to 50,000 distinct CDR3 sequences, 6.5% seen once. Sample: whole blood, taken at baseline. Receptors originate from an adult who was a healthcare worker with PCR-confirmed SARS-CoV-2 infection or an uninfected control (not recorded which).

By proportion, this clonotype is medium-sized. J is TRBJ2-2 and V is TRBV6-2 or TRBV6-3; unclear D gene. CDR1 is MNHEY and CDR2 is SVGEGT in the germline V gene. CDR3 size: 12 residues. V was shortened by 10 bases and J by 5 bases, with 11 bases between the two germline ends. The DNA of the CDR3 is TGTGCCACCAACTTAGGTACCGGGGAGCTGTTTTTT. This sequence encodes CATNLGTGELFF.

This clonotype came up many times. The chain employs TRBV19 and TRBJ1-3; D possibly corresponds to TRBD1 (5 bases). This CDR3 spans 13 amino acids. The V end was cut by 7 bases, the J end by 5 bases, with 12 bases between. Germline loops: CDR1 LNHDA, CDR2 SQIVND (reference sequence). The CDR3 nucleotides are TGTGCCAGTACAGGGACCGCAAGAAACACCATATATTTT. Amino acids: CASTGTARNTIYF.

This clonotype has just a few counts. The CDR3 region is CASSYGTAISYEQYF. DNA for the CDR3: TGTGCCAGCAGTTACGGGACAGCAATTTCCTACGAGCAGTACTTC. This sequence joins TRBV6-6 and TRBJ2-7, with 7 bases fitting TRBD1. This CDR3 has 15 amino acids. V shed 2 bases and J 1 base; nucleotides not matched to a gene: 5. Per the germline V gene, CDR1 is MNHNY and CDR2 is SVGAGI (reference sequence).

This clonotype was observed many times. The CDR3 sequence: CASRDRMNTEAFF. DNA of the CDR3: TGCGCCAGCAGGGACCGCATGAACACTGAAGCTTTCTTT. The chain uses TRBV10-2 and TRBJ1-1; D unclear. The V end lost 6 bases, the J end lost 0 bases, and 8 bases lay between the germline ends. Germline lookup yields CDR1 WSHSY and CDR2 SAAADI. The CDR3 extends over 13 amino acids.